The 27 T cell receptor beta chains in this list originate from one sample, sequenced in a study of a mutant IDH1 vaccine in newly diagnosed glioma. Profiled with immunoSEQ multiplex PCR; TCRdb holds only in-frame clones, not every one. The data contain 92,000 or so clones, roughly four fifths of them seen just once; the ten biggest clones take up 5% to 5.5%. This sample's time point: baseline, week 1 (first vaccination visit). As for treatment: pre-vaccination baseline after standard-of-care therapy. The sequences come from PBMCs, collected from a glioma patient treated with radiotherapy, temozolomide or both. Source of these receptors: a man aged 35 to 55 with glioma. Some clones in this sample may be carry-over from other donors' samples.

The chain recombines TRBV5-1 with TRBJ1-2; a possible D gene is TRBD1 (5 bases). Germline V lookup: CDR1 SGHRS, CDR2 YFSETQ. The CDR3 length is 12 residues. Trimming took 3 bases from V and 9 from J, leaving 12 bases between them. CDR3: CASSSGQLSYTF. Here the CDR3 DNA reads TGCGCCAGCAGCTCCGGACAATTAAGCTACACCTTC.

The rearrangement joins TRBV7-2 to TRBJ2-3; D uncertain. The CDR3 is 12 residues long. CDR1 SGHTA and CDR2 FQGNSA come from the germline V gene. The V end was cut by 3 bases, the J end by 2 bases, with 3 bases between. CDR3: CASSFYTDTQYF. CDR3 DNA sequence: TGTGCCAGCAGCTTCTACACAGATACGCAGTATTTT.

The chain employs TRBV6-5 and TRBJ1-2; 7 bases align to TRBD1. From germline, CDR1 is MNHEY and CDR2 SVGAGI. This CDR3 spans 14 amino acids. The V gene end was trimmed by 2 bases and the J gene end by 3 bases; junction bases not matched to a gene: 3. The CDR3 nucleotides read TGTGCCAGCAGTTACGGTGGGACAGACTATGGCTACACCTTC. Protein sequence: CASSYGGTDYGYTF.

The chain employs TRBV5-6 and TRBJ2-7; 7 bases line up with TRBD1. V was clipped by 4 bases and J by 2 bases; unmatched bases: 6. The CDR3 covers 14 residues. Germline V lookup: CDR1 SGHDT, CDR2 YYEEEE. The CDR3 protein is CASSGDSGTYEQYF. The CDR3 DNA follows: TGTGCCAGCAGCGGGGACAGTGGTACCTACGAGCAGTACTTC.

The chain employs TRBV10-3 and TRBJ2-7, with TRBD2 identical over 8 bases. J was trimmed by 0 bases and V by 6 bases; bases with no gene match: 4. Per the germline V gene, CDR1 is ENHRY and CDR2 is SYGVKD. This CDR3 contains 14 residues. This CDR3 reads CAIRAGAASYEQYF. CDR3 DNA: TGTGCCATCAGAGCGGGGGCTGCCTCCTACGAGCAGTACTTC.

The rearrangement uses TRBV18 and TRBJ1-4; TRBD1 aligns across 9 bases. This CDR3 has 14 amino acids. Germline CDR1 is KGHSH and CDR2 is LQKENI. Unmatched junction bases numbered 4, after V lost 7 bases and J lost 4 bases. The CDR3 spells CASFTGGDNEKLFF. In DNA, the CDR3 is TGTGCCAGCTTTACAGGGGGCGATAATGAAAAACTGTTTTTT.

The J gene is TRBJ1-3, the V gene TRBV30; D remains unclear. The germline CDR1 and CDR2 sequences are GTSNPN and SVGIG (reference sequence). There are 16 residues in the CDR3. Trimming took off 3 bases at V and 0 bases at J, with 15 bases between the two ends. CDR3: CAWRVRVGVSGNTIYF. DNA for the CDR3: TGTGCCTGGAGAGTAAGAGTTGGGGTCTCTGGAAACACCATATATTTT.

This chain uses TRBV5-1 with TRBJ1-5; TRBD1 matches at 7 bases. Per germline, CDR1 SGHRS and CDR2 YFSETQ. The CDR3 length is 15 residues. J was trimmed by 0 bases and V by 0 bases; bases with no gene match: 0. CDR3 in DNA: TGCGCCAGCAGCTTGGGGGACAGTAGCAATCAGCCCCAGCATTTT. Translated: CASSLGDSSNQPQHF.

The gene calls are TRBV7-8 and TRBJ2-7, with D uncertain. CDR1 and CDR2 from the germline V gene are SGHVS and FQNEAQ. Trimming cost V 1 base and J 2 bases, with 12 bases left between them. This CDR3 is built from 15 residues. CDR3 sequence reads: CASSLVYVTPYEQYF. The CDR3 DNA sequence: TGTGCCAGCAGCTTAGTTTACGTAACTCCCTACGAGCAGTACTTC. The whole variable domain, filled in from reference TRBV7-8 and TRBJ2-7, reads GAGVSQSPRYKVAKRGQDVALRCDPISGHVSLFWYQQALGQGPEFLTYFQNEAQLDKSGLPSDRFFAERPEGSVSTLKIQRTQQEDSAVYLCASSLVYVTPYEQYFGPGTRLTVT.

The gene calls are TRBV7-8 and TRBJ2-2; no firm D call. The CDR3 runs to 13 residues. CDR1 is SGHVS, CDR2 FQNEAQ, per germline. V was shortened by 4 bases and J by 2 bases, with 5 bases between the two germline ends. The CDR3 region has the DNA TGTGCCAGCAGCTCAATCAACACCGGGGAGCTGTTTTTT. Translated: CASSSINTGELFF.

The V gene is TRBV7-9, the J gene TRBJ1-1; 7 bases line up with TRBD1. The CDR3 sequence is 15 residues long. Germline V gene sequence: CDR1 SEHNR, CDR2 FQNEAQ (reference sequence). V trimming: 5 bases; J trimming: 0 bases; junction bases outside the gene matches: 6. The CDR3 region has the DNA TGTGCCAGCAGCCCACCGGGACAGATGAACACTGAAGCTTTCTTT. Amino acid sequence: CASSPPGQMNTEAFF.

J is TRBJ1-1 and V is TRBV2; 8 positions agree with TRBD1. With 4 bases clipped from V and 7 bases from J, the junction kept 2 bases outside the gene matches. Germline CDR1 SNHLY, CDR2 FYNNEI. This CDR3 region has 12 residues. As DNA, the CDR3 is TGTGCCAGCAGTGTAGGACAGGGTGAAGCTTTCTTT. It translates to CASSVGQGEAFF.

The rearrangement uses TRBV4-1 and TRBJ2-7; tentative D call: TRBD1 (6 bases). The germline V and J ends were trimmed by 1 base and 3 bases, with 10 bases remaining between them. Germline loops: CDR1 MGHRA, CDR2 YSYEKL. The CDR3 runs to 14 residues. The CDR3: CASSQVTGIYEQYF. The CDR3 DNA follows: TGCGCCAGCAGCCAAGTAACAGGGATCTACGAGCAGTACTTC.

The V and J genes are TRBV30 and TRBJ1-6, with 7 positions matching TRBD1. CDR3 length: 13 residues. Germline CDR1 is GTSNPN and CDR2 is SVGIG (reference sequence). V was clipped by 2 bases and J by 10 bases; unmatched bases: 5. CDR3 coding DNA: TGTGCCTGGAGTCCCCGAGGGGGCTCACCCCTCCACTTT. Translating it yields CAWSPRGGSPLHF.

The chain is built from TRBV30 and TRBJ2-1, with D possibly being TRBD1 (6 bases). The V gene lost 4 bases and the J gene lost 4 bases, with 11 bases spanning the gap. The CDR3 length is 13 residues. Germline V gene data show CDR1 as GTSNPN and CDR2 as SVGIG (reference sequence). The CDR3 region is CAWTWGQYNEQFF. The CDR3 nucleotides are TGTGCCTGGACCTGGGGGCAGTACAATGAGCAGTTCTTC.

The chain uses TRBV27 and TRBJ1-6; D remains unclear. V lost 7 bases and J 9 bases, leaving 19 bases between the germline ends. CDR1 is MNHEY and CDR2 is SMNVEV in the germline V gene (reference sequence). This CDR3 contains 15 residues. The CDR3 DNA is TGTGCCAGCACTACGCTCAGGTCCCGGAGTTCACCCCTCCACTTT. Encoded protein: CASTTLRSRSSPLHF.

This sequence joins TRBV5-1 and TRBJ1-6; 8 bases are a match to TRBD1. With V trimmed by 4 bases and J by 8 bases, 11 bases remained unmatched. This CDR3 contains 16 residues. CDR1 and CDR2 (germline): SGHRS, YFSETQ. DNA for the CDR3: TGCGCCAGCAGCAATAGACAGGGGTACTTGGATTCACCCCTCCACTTT. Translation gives CASSNRQGYLDSPLHF.

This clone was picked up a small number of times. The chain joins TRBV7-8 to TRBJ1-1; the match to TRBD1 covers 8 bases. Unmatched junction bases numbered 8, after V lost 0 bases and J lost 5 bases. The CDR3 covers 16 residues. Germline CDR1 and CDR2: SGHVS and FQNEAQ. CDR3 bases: TGTGCCAGCAGCTTAGCGCCCAGGGGGCGAGGGACTGAAGCTTTCTTT. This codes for CASSLAPRGRGTEAFF.

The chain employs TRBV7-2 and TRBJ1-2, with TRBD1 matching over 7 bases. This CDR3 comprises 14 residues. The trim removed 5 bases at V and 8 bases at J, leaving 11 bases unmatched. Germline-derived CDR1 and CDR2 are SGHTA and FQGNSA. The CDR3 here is CASSKSAGGEGYTF. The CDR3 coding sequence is TGTGCCAGCAGCAAAAGCGCAGGGGGGGAAGGCTACACCTTC.

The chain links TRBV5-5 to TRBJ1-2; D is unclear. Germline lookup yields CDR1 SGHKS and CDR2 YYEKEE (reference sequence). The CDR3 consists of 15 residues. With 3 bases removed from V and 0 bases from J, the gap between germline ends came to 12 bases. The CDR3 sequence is CASSSFWPTNYGYTF. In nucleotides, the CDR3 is TGTGCCAGCAGCTCCTTTTGGCCAACTAACTATGGCTACACCTTC.

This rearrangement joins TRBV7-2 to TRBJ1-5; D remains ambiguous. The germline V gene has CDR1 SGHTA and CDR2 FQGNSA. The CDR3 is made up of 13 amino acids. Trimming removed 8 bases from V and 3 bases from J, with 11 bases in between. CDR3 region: CASQVRLNQPQHF. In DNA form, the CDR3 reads TGTGCCAGCCAGGTGAGGCTCAATCAGCCCCAGCATTTT.

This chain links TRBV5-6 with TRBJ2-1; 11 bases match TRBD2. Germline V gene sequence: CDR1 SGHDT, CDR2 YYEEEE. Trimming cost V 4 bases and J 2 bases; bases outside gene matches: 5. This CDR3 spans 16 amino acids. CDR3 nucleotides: TGTGCCAGCAGCCCCCTAGCGGGGGGTACCTACAATGAGCAGTTCTTC. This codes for CASSPLAGGTYNEQFF.

Written as DNA, the CDR3 is TGTGCCAGCAGCTTGGAAGGACAGGGAATTCATCCCCTCCACTTT. Translated: CASSLEGQGIHPLHF. This rearrangement joins TRBV5-5 to TRBJ1-6; 8 bases line up with TRBD1. The CDR3 loop spans 15 amino acids. Germline values: CDR1 SGHKS, CDR2 YYEKEE (reference sequence). J gave up 13 bases and V 0 bases, and 9 bases lay outside the gene matches.

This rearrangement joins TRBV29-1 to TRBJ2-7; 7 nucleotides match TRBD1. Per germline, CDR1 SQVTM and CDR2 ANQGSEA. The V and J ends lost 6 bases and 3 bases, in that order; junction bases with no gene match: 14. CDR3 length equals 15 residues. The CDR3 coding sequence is TGCAGCGTGAAGATACCGAGGACAGGTCGCTACGAGCAGTACTTC. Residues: CSVKIPRTGRYEQYF.

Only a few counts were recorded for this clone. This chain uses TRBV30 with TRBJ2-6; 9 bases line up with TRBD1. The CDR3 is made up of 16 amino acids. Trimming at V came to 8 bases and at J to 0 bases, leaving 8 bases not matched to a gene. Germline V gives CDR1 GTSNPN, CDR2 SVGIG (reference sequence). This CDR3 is CARTGQGISGANVLTF. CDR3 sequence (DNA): TGTGCCCGAACGGGACAGGGAATCTCTGGGGCCAACGTCCTGACTTTC.

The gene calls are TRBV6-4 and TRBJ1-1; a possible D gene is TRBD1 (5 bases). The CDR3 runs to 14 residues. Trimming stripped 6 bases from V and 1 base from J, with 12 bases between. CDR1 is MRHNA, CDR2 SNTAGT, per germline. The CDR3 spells CASRDTNRNTEAFF. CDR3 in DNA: TGTGCCAGCAGGGACACAAATAGGAACACTGAAGCTTTCTTT.

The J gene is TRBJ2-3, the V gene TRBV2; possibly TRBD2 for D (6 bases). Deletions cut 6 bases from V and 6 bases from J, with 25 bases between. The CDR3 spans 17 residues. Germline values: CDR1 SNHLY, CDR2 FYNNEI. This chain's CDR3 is CASSEPATSDGGDTQYF. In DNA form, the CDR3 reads TGTGCCAGCAGCGAACCCGCGACTAGTGACGGAGGTGATACGCAGTATTTT.